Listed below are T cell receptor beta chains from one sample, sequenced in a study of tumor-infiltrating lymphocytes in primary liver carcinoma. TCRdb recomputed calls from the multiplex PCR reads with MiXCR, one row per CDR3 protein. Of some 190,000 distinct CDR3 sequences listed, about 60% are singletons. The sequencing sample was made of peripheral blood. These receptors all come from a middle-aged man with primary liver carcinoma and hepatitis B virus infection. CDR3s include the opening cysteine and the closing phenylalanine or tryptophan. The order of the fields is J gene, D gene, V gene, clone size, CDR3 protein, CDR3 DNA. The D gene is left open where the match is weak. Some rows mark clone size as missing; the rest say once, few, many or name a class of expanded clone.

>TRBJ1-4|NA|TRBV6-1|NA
CASTQVGQRNEKLFF
TGTGCCAGCACCCAAGTGGGGCAGAGAAATGAAAAACTGTTTTTT
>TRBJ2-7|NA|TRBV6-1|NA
CASNEWREQYF
TGTGCCAGCAATGAATGGCGGGAGCAGTACTTC
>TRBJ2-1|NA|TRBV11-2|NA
CASTSLAARSYNEQFF
TGTGCCAGCACCTCATTAGCGGCCCGCTCCTACAATGAGCAGTTCTTC
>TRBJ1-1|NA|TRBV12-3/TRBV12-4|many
CASSLQRNTEAFF
TGTGCCAGCAGTTTGCAGAGGAACACTGAAGCTTTCTTT
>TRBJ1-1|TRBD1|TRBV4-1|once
CARRPGQGASIEAFF
TGCGCCAGAAGGCCTGGACAGGGGGCAAGCATTGAAGCTTTCTTT
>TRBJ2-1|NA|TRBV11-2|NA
CASNSLRGSDEQFF
TGTGCCAGCAACTCCCTTAGGGGGAGCGATGAGCAGTTCTTC
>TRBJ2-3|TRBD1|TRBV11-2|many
CASTVWGTGVSDTQYF
TGTGCCAGCACCGTCTGGGGGACAGGGGTGTCAGATACGCAGTATTTT
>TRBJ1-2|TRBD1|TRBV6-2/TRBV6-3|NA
CASSYAGQGARGSGYTF
TGTGCCAGCAGTTACGCGGGACAGGGGGCGAGGGGCTCTGGCTACACCTTC
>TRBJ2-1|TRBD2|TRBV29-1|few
CSVRSGTSSPNEQFF
TGCAGCGTACGCTCGGGGACTAGCTCTCCCAATGAGCAGTTCTTC
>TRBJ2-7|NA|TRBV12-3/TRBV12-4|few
CASSSVGEQYF
TGTGCCAGCAGCTCGGTAGGGGAGCAGTACTTC